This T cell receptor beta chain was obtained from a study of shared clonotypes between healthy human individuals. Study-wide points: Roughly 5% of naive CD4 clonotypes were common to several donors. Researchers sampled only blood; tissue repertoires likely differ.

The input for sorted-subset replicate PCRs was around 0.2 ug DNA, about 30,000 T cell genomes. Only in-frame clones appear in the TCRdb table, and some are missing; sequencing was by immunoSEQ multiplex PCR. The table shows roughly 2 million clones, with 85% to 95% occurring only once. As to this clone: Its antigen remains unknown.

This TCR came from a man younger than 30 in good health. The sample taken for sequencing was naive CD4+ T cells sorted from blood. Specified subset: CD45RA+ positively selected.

The CDR3 coding sequence is TGTGCCAGCACCCCCGGGCAACGGAGCTGGGGTTCACCCCTCCACTTT. Translating it yields CASTPGQRSWGSPLHF. The chain is built from TRBV28 and TRBJ1-6; D is ambiguous. The V and J ends lost 7 bases and 9 bases respectively, with 22 bases between them. CDR1 and CDR2 (germline): MDHEN, SYDVKM. CDR3 length: 16 residues. Full variable domain (missing parts from reference TRBV28 and TRBJ1-6): DVKVTQSSRYLVKRTGEKVFLECVQDMDHENMFWYRQDPGLGLRLIYFSYDVKMKEKGDIPEGYSVSREKKERFSLILESASTNQTSMYLCASTPGQRSWGSPLHFGNGTRLTVT.